Each of the 19 T cell receptor beta chains below was sequenced from the same sample in a study of somatic mutations in cytotoxic T cells in rheumatoid arthritis. The data were produced by immunoSEQ multiplex PCR, yet TCRdb's version contains in-frame clones alone and is incomplete. The table includes tens of thousands of clones, 70% to 90% detected once. The specimen was CD8+ T cells sorted from blood. These receptors were taken from an adult with rheumatoid arthritis.

The V call is TRBV13, the J call TRBJ2-1; tentatively, D is TRBD1 or TRBD2 (6 bases each). The CDR3 is 17 residues long. Germline V gives CDR1 PRHDT, CDR2 FYEKMQ (reference sequence). Trimming cost V 5 bases and J 6 bases, with 23 bases left between them. The CDR3 loop is CASSPVPLGARGNEQFF. CDR3 in DNA: TGTGCCAGCAGCCCAGTCCCCCTGGGGGCGCGGGGCAATGAGCAGTTCTTC.

J is TRBJ1-5 and V is TRBV27, with D possibly TRBD1 on 5 matching bases. V was pared by 3 bases and J by 4 bases, with 7 bases between. Looked up from germline, CDR1 is MNHEY and CDR2 is SMNVEV (reference sequence). The CDR3 is made up of 13 amino acids. CDR3: CASSFDRNQPQHF. The CDR3 region has the DNA TGTGCCAGCAGTTTCGACAGAAATCAGCCCCAGCATTTT.

The V gene is TRBV19, the J gene TRBJ1-5, with D perhaps TRBD1 (5 bases). There are 14 residues in the CDR3. V was shortened by 6 bases and J by 0 bases, with 9 bases between the two germline ends. Looked up from germline, CDR1 is LNHDA and CDR2 is SQIVND (reference sequence). CDR3: CASRFRVSNQPQHF. The DNA for the CDR3 is TGTGCCAGTAGATTCAGGGTTAGCAATCAGCCCCAGCATTTT.

The chain recombines TRBV7-8 with TRBJ1-5; maybe TRBD1 (6 bases). V gave up 5 bases and J gave up 6 bases, with 14 bases separating them. CDR3 length: 14 amino acids. The germline V gene has CDR1 SGHVS and CDR2 FQNEAQ. The chain's CDR3 is CASSLGGATQPQHF. The CDR3 nucleotides are TGTGCCAGCAGCCTGGGGGGGGCAACTCAGCCCCAGCATTTT.

The table lists this clone with a count of one. This rearrangement joins TRBV29-1 to TRBJ1-2, with 7 bases identical to TRBD1. V shed 7 bases, J shed 4 bases, and the junction held 3 bases outside the gene matches. The CDR3 loop spans 11 amino acids. The V gene's germline CDR1 is SQVTM and CDR2 ANQGSEA. The CDR3 sequence: CSAGTAYGYTF. In DNA form, the CDR3 reads TGCAGCGCCGGGACAGCCTATGGCTACACCTTC.

CDR3 sequence reads: CASSFRRDQETQYF. The CDR3 DNA is TGTGCCAGCAGTTTCAGGCGGGACCAAGAGACCCAGTACTTC. This sequence joins TRBV6-5 and TRBJ2-5; maybe TRBD2 (5 bases). CDR1 is MNHEY, CDR2 SVGAGI, per germline. V lost 4 bases, J lost 0 bases, and 9 bases lay in between. The CDR3 runs 14 residues.

This chain connects TRBV2 to TRBJ1-1; 9 positions match TRBD1. With V trimmed by 6 bases and J by 4 bases, 18 bases remained unmatched. The CDR3 sequence is 18 residues long. The germline CDR1 and CDR2 sequences are SNHLY and FYNNEI. This chain's CDR3 is CASRGDRDRAKMFTEAFF. The CDR3, as DNA: TGTGCCAGCAGGGGGGACCGGGACAGGGCGAAGATGTTCACTGAAGCTTTCTTT.

This clone was seen a single time. The chain employs TRBV27 and TRBJ2-1, with a tentative D call TRBD1 (6 bases). Looked up from germline, CDR1 is MNHEY and CDR2 is SMNVEV (reference sequence). V dropped 7 bases and J dropped 0 bases, with 13 bases sitting between them. The CDR3 length is 15 residues. The chain's CDR3 is CASTGSTGSYNEQFF. DNA for the CDR3: TGTGCCAGCACCGGATCGACAGGCTCCTACAATGAGCAGTTCTTC.

This rearrangement joins TRBV4-1 to TRBJ2-5; D could derive from TRBD1 or TRBD2 (5 bases each). The DNA end lines up better with TRBJ2-7; the J call may be wrong. Per germline, CDR1 MGHRA and CDR2 YSYEKL. CDR3 length equals 15 residues. CDR3 bases: TGCGCCAGCAGCCAAGATTTCCCAGGGAGCTACGAGCAGTACTTC. The encoded protein is CASSQDFPGSYEQYF.

The chain combines TRBV29-1 with TRBJ2-7; 7 bases agree with TRBD2. There are 12 residues in the CDR3. CDR1 is SQVTM, CDR2 ANQGSEA, per germline. J gave up 6 bases and V 6 bases, and 8 bases lay outside the gene matches. The CDR3 spells CSVSFGEGEQYF. The CDR3 coding sequence is TGCAGCGTCTCTTTCGGGGAGGGCGAGCAGTACTTC.

The chain links TRBV4-1 to TRBJ2-2; 7 bases map to TRBD1. J lost 3 bases, V lost 2 bases, and 9 bases had no gene match. This CDR3 is built from 17 residues. CDR1 and CDR2 (germline): MGHRA, YSYEKL. CDR3 nucleotides: TGCGCCAGCAGCCAAAAATTCGGACAGGCCTACACCGGGGAGCTGTTTTTT. Protein: CASSQKFGQAYTGELFF.

This clone is a singleton in its sample. The chain carries TRBV2 and TRBJ2-7; TRBD2 matches 11 bases. V lost 3 bases to trimming and J lost 2 bases; unmatched junction nucleotides: 6. CDR3 length: 16 residues. The germline gives CDR1 SNHLY, CDR2 FYNNEI. The CDR3: CASSDPLLAGAYEQYF. CDR3 sequence (DNA): TGTGCCAGCAGTGACCCTTTACTAGCGGGGGCCTACGAGCAGTACTTC.

The chain uses TRBV6-1 and TRBJ1-2, with D tentatively TRBD1 (6 bases). CDR1 MNHNS and CDR2 SASEGT come from the germline V gene. The CDR3 extends over 15 amino acids. Trimming cost V 4 bases and J 4 bases, with 16 bases left between them. CDR3 coding DNA: TGTGCCAGCAGTGTTTTAACAGGGAAATCCTATGGCTACACCTTC. Its translation is CASSVLTGKSYGYTF.

This clone was picked up one time. The chain carries TRBV28 and TRBJ1-3; a weak D match, TRBD1 (5 bases). Germline assignment: CDR1 MDHEN and CDR2 SYDVKM. The CDR3 is 19 residues long. Trimming left V 3 bases short and J 2 bases short, with 23 bases between. The CDR3 sequence is CASSLVGVSGGPAGNTIYF. DNA of the CDR3: TGTGCCAGCAGTTTGGTGGGCGTTTCGGGGGGACCGGCTGGAAACACCATATATTTT.

The chain couples TRBV5-4 to TRBJ1-2, with no clear D. V was trimmed by 4 bases and J by 4 bases, leaving 14 bases between them. In germline, CDR1 is SGHNT, CDR2 YYREEE (reference sequence). The CDR3 runs to 14 residues. The CDR3 region is CASSRHKGFYGYTF. Written as DNA, the CDR3 is TGTGCCAGCAGCCGACACAAGGGTTTCTATGGCTACACCTTC.

V usage is TRBV7-9 and J usage is TRBJ1-4; a weak D match, TRBD1 (6 bases). The CDR3 sequence is 17 residues long. Trimming stripped 5 bases from V and 0 bases from J, with 16 bases between. Germline assignment: CDR1 SEHNR and CDR2 FQNEAQ (reference sequence). The CDR3 nucleotides are TGTGCCAGCAGCACATCTGGAAGGGGGTCAACTAATGAAAAACTGTTTTTT. Translation gives CASSTSGRGSTNEKLFF. Full variable domain (outside the CDR3, taken from reference TRBV7-9 and TRBJ1-4): DTGVSQNPRHKITKRGQNVTFRCDPISEHNRLYWYRQTLGQGPEFLTYFQNEAQLEKSRLLSDRFSAERPKGSFSTLEIQRTEQGDSAMYLCASSTSGRGSTNEKLFFGSGTQLSVL.

The V and J genes are TRBV7-3 and TRBJ1-3; D is ambiguous. The CDR3 has 14 residues. The germline V gene has CDR1 SGHTA and CDR2 FQGTGA. The V and J ends lost 3 bases and 1 base respectively, with 7 bases between them. CDR3 sequence: CASSLSGSGNTIYF. The CDR3 DNA reads TGTGCCAGCAGCTTGTCCGGGTCTGGAAACACCATATATTTT.

V and J are TRBV7-2 and TRBJ2-3; D could derive from TRBD1 or TRBD2 (5 bases each). Germline V CDR1 and CDR2: SGHTA, FQGNSA. This CDR3 has 14 residues. The V gene lost 5 bases and the J gene lost 3 bases, with 12 bases spanning the gap. The CDR3 spells CASSTLRGTDTQYF. CDR3 nucleotide sequence: TGTGCCAGCAGCACTTTGAGGGGAACAGATACGCAGTATTTT.

The genes are TRBV7-9 and TRBJ2-1, with D tentatively TRBD2 (6 bases). The ends were cut back, 7 bases at V and 8 bases at J, with 18 bases in the middle. This CDR3 has 14 amino acids. Germline assignment: CDR1 SEHNR and CDR2 FQNEAQ (reference sequence). The CDR3 bases are TGTGCCAGCACCAGCCCCGGGAGAGACTATGAGCAGTTCTTC. This sequence encodes CASTSPGRDYEQFF.